The 22 T cell receptor beta chains given below trace back to one sample, sequenced in a study of shared clonotypes between healthy human individuals. The assay was immunoSEQ multiplex PCR, and TCRdb's table has in-frame clones only and misses some. The sample comprises about 2.4 million clones, roughly 93% of which are singletons, and 0.36% rests with the top ten. Sequences were obtained from naive CD4+ T cells from PBMCs. Documented subset: CD45RA+ positively selected. These TCRs come from a man between 18 and 29 years old in good health. Some clones in this sample may be carry-over from other donors' samples.

The chain recombines TRBV5-5 with TRBJ2-7, with 10 positions matching TRBD1. The germline CDR1 and CDR2 sequences are SGHKS and YYEKEE (reference sequence). The CDR3 runs to 15 residues. The J segment lost 1 base and the V segment lost 4 bases, leaving 5 bases of the junction unmatched. CDR3 protein: CASSIGQGVSYEQYF. CDR3 coding DNA: TGTGCCAGCAGCATAGGACAGGGGGTTTCCTACGAGCAGTACTTC.

This clone was observed once. This chain uses TRBV10-3 with TRBJ2-5, with D perhaps TRBD2 (6 bases). The germline V gene encodes CDR1 ENHRY and CDR2 SYGVKD. The CDR3 has 13 residues. CDR3 residues: CAPPVGGKETQYF. In nucleotides, the CDR3 is TGTGCTCCCCCCGTCGGCGGGAAGGAGACCCAGTACTTC.

CDR3 bases: TGTGCCATCAGTGAAGGGCAGTCGTCTACCGAGCAGTACTTC. Its protein product is CAISEGQSSTEQYF. The genes are TRBV10-3 and TRBJ2-7; no clear D gene. Between the trimmed V and J ends, which lost 3 bases and 6 bases, there was a span of 15 bases. The CDR3 is 14 amino acids. Germline V gene data show CDR1 as ENHRY and CDR2 as SYGVKD.

The chain carries TRBV6-1 and TRBJ1-1; D not resolved. V was shortened by 4 bases and J by 6 bases, with 9 bases between the two germline ends. Germline loops: CDR1 MNHNS, CDR2 SASEGT. CDR3 size: 12 residues. The CDR3 sequence: CASSGFGSEAFF. The CDR3 DNA follows: TGTGCCAGCAGTGGGTTTGGCTCTGAAGCTTTCTTT.

The chain couples TRBV25-1 to TRBJ2-1; 7 nucleotides align to TRBD1. The CDR3 runs 17 residues. Per germline, CDR1 MGHDK and CDR2 SYGVNS. The V and J ends lost 5 bases and 0 bases, in that order; junction bases with no gene match: 10. The CDR3, as DNA: TGTGCCAGCAGTACGACAGGGTCCTTACGCTCCTACAATGAGCAGTTCTTC. Its protein is CASSTTGSLRSYNEQFF.

This clone was seen a single time. The chain uses TRBV5-6 and TRBJ1-4; D remains unclear. The CDR3 is made up of 13 amino acids. Per the germline V gene, CDR1 is SGHDT and CDR2 is YYEEEE. Trimming left V 0 bases short and J 7 bases short, with 7 bases between. CDR3 nucleotide sequence: TGTGCCAGCAGCTTGGAGTTCGGTGAAAAACTGTTTTTT. Translating gives CASSLEFGEKLFF.

Remarks on this clone: A much larger clonotype is one base distant, so this may be a read error. Distinct nucleotide sequences in the sample also encode this CDR3. The gene calls are TRBV5-1 and TRBJ2-1; D is possibly TRBD1 (5 bases). Looked up from germline, CDR1 is SGHRS and CDR2 is YFSETQ. V lost 0 bases to trimming and J lost 5 bases, with 6 bases between them. The CDR3 covers 13 residues. CDR3 amino acids: CASSLGQHNEQFF. CDR3 nucleotides: TGCGCCAGCAGCTTGGGACAGCACAATGAGCAGTTCTTC.

This clone was observed a single time. V gene TRBV5-1 combines with J gene TRBJ1-4; 10 bases agree with TRBD1. The germline V gene encodes CDR1 SGHRS and CDR2 YFSETQ. Trimming at V came to 0 bases and at J to 9 bases, leaving 8 bases not matched to a gene. This CDR3 spans 16 amino acids. CDR3 nucleotides: TGCGCCAGCAGCTTGGCCTGGGGACAGGGGAATCAAAAACTGTTTTTT. Protein sequence: CASSLAWGQGNQKLFF.

This chain links TRBV2 with TRBJ2-2, with 10 bases fitting TRBD2. The CDR3 contains 16 residues. Germline lookup yields CDR1 SNHLY and CDR2 FYNNEI. The V and J ends lost 6 bases and 5 bases, in that order; junction bases with no gene match: 9. This CDR3 is CASRLLAGVVTGELFF. Here the CDR3 DNA reads TGTGCCAGCAGGCTCCTAGCGGGAGTCGTTACCGGGGAGCTGTTTTTT.

The rearrangement uses TRBV7-2 and TRBJ1-1; D is unresolved. Trimming took 5 bases from V and 2 from J, leaving 18 bases between them. The CDR3 sequence is 16 residues long. CDR1 SGHTA and CDR2 FQGNSA come from the germline V gene. CDR3 sequence: CASSRVGTRENTEAFF. The CDR3 DNA is TGTGCCAGCAGCCGAGTCGGAACTCGGGAAAACACTGAAGCTTTCTTT.

Regarding this clone: The same CDR3 is also encoded by other DNA sequences in this sample. The DNA of the CDR3 is TGCGCCAGCAGCTTGGAATTGGAGACCCAGTACTTC. The encoded protein is CASSLELETQYF. The chain couples TRBV5-1 to TRBJ2-5, with D unresolved. CDR1 and CDR2 (germline): SGHRS, YFSETQ. This CDR3 is 12 amino acids long. V was trimmed by 0 bases and J by 5 bases, leaving 5 bases between them.

V gene TRBV18 combines with J gene TRBJ1-2; D gene ambiguous. V dropped 2 bases and J dropped 7 bases, with 5 bases sitting between them. The V gene's germline CDR1 is KGHSH and CDR2 LQKENI. This CDR3 is built from 11 residues. CDR3 sequence reads: CASSPSFGYTF. CDR3 nucleotides: TGTGCCAGCTCACCATCTTTTGGCTACACCTTC.

This chain uses TRBV19 with TRBJ2-7; D might be TRBD1 (6 bases). The germline V gene has CDR1 LNHDA and CDR2 SQIVND (reference sequence). Trimming shortened V by 6 bases and J by 5 bases, and 17 bases separated the two germline ends. CDR3 length: 14 amino acids. CDR3 in amino acids: CASRNGMKGDEQYF. CDR3 nucleotide sequence: TGTGCCAGTAGAAATGGTATGAAGGGGGACGAGCAGTACTTC.

A remark on this clone: The sample holds other DNA sequences that translate to the same CDR3. The CDR3 loop is CASSLQENTEAFF. CDR3 DNA: TGTGCCAGCAGCCTTCAGGAGAACACTGAAGCTTTCTTT. The V and J genes are TRBV7-3 and TRBJ1-1, with D hard to call. Germline CDR1 is SGHTA and CDR2 is FQGTGA. Trimming removed 5 bases from V and 1 base from J, with 8 bases in between. This CDR3 comprises 13 residues.

The chain uses TRBV5-1 and TRBJ2-5; possible D gene TRBD1, 7 bases. Germline V gene lookup returns CDR1 SGHRS and CDR2 YFSETQ. The germline V and J ends were trimmed by 6 bases and 3 bases, with 15 bases remaining between them. The CDR3 runs 14 residues. CDR3 residues: CASTAGQLKETQYF. CDR3 in DNA: TGCGCCAGCACCGCGGGACAGCTAAAAGAGACCCAGTACTTC.

This chain's CDR3 is CASSLDLSRVRSYEQYF. CDR3 nucleotide sequence: TGTGCCAGCAGCTTAGATCTAAGCAGGGTCAGATCCTACGAGCAGTACTTC. The rearrangement links TRBV11-2 to TRBJ2-7; a weak D match, TRBD1 (5 bases). The V end lost 0 bases, the J end lost 1 base, and 16 bases lay between the germline ends. The CDR3 has 17 residues. Germline V gene data show CDR1 as SGHAT and CDR2 as FQNNGV.

This chain connects TRBV5-1 to TRBJ1-4; TRBD1 is a possible D gene (6 bases). Trimming left V 0 bases short and J 0 bases short, with 15 bases between. The CDR3 consists of 18 residues. Looked up from germline, CDR1 is SGHRS and CDR2 is YFSETQ. The chain's CDR3 is CASSLGGQNEATNEKLFF. CDR3 DNA: TGCGCCAGCAGCTTGGGGGGACAAAACGAAGCAACTAATGAAAAACTGTTTTTT.

This chain connects TRBV5-6 to TRBJ2-5, with unresolved D. The J call may be wrong; the DNA end is better matched by TRBJ2-7. The CDR3 length is 14 residues. In germline, CDR1 is SGHDT, CDR2 YYEEEE. CDR3 bases: TGTGCCAGCAGCTTGGTTTGGAGCTCCTACGAGCAGTACTTC. Amino acids: CASSLVWSSYEQYF.

The chain recombines TRBV28 with TRBJ1-2; no clear D. This CDR3 contains 12 residues. The germline V and J ends were trimmed by 8 bases and 8 bases, with 15 bases remaining between them. Germline loops: CDR1 MDHEN, CDR2 SYDVKM. The CDR3 spells CASLPRPQGYTF. CDR3 DNA: TGTGCCAGCCTCCCCCGTCCACAGGGCTACACCTTC.

The chain combines TRBV9 with TRBJ2-3; 14 bases are a match to TRBD2. V lost 3 bases, J lost 2 bases, and 5 bases stayed unmatched. The CDR3 consists of 17 residues. In germline, CDR1 is SGDLS, CDR2 YYNGEE. Written as DNA, the CDR3 is TGTGCCAGCAGCGCGAGACTAGCGGGAGGGCTCACAGATACGCAGTATTTT. Residues: CASSARLAGGLTDTQYF.

The J gene is TRBJ1-2, the V gene TRBV6-1; D not certain. The CDR3 runs to 13 residues. Germline V gene data show CDR1 as MNHNS and CDR2 as SASEGT. Between the trimmed V and J ends, which lost 7 bases and 6 bases, there was a span of 15 bases. CDR3 residues: CASNLVGRDGYTF. CDR3 in DNA: TGTGCCAGCAACTTAGTCGGGAGGGATGGCTACACCTTC.

V is TRBV19 and J is TRBJ1-5; the D gene is possibly TRBD1 (6 bases). The CDR3 contains 15 residues. V dropped 6 bases and J dropped 0 bases, with 12 bases sitting between them. Germline CDR1 and CDR2: LNHDA and SQIVND (reference sequence). CDR3: CASSGGQGSNQPQHF. CDR3 nucleotides: TGTGCCAGTAGCGGGGGCCAGGGTAGCAATCAGCCCCAGCATTTT.